This note documents a single T cell receptor beta chain sequence. The sample comes from a study of blood T cell repertoires in COVID-19. Background on the study: Material from acute and convalescent COVID-19 was sourced from the United States, Italy and Spain. Sources were T cells, B-cell-depleted T cells, or PBMCs; the material itself was cDNA or gDNA.

Trimming removed 0 bases from V and 8 bases from J, with 8 bases in between. The CDR3 length is 14 residues. Germline CDR1 SGHTA, CDR2 FQGTGA. In the study's own analysis: From reference gene primer amplification, estimates of nucleated cell counts were derived. Clones were read by immunoSEQ multiplex PCR, and TCRdb kept only the in-frame ones, dropping some. That table gives V, J and clone size, and the DNA gave D and trimming. The repertoire includes around 98,000 clones, about 90% of them detected once, and around 4.5% sits in the top ten. This receptor was obtained from a man aged 65-85 years with acute or convalescent COVID-19. Sequencing was performed on peripheral blood. V usage is TRBV7-3 and J usage is TRBJ1-6, with D unresolved. The CDR3 bases are TGTGCCAGCAGCTTAACCGGCGGGGATTCACCCCTCCACTTT. Its translation: CASSLTGGDSPLHF.